This T cell receptor (beta chain) derives from a study of blood T cell repertoires in COVID-19. Study overall: The study drew acute and convalescent COVID-19 samples from the United States, Italy and Spain.

The data were produced by immunoSEQ multiplex PCR, yet TCRdb's version contains in-frame clones alone and is incomplete. The profile covers some 70,000 clones, with roughly four fifths appearing a single time and less than 2% taken by the ten largest. CDR3 size: 16 residues. Trimming cost V 0 bases and J 2 bases; bases outside gene matches: 5. Germline values: CDR1 MNHEY, CDR2 SVGAGI. The sequence derives from an older woman with acute or convalescent COVID-19. The sequenced sample consisted of peripheral blood. V usage is TRBV6-5 and J usage is TRBJ1-2; 8 positions agree with TRBD1. CDR3 coding DNA: TGTGCCAGCAGTTACTCCCCAGGGGGCGCGAACTATGGCTACACCTTC. Translating it yields CASSYSPGGANYGYTF.